Only one count was recorded for the clone carrying this TCR beta chain. These data come from a study of T cell responses to AZD1222 COVID-19 vaccine. Only in-frame clones appear in the TCRdb table, and some are missing; sequencing was by immunoSEQ multiplex PCR. The sample includes 150,000 to 170,000 clones, around nine tenths seen only once; the top ten take about 19%. Germline V CDR1 and CDR2: SGHNT, YENEEA. V was pared by 5 bases and J by 0 bases, with 13 bases of the junction left unmatched. The CDR3 extends over 17 amino acids. This TCR came from an adult in good health. The sequenced sample was peripheral blood, obtained on day 0 of AZD1222 vaccination. The gene calls are TRBV11-3 and TRBJ2-7; 7 nucleotides line up with TRBD1. The CDR3 DNA follows: TGTGCCAGCAGCCCTTCCCCGGGGACAGCCGACTCCTACGAGCAGTACTTC. It is translated as CASSPSPGTADSYEQYF.